The 27 T cell receptor beta chains given below trace back to one sample, sequenced in a study of T cell responses to AZD1222 COVID-19 vaccine. The assay was immunoSEQ multiplex PCR, and TCRdb's table has in-frame clones only and misses some. The table has about 93,000 clones, 86% seen once. This specimen consisted of peripheral blood, obtained on day 0 of AZD1222 vaccination. The receptors come from an adult in good health.

The CDR3 region is CASSDGGGAQDYGYTF. The CDR3 nucleotides read TGTGCCAGCAGTGATGGGGGAGGGGCGCAAGACTATGGCTACACCTTC. The chain combines TRBV6-1 with TRBJ1-2; possible D gene TRBD1, 5 bases. The V gene lost 3 bases and the J gene lost 3 bases, with 17 bases spanning the gap. Germline lookup yields CDR1 MNHNS and CDR2 SASEGT. The CDR3 consists of 16 residues.

CDR3 sequence reads: CASSPYPGLAGSEQFF. The CDR3 nucleotides are TGTGCCAGCAGCCCCTACCCGGGACTAGCGGGAAGTGAGCAGTTCTTC. The chain uses TRBV27 and TRBJ2-1; 13 bases agree with TRBD2. This CDR3 has 16 amino acids. Germline values: CDR1 MNHEY, CDR2 SMNVEV (reference sequence). V shed 6 bases, J shed 9 bases, and the junction held 11 bases outside the gene matches.

The V call is TRBV7-9, the J call TRBJ1-3; D remains unclear. The V gene lost 4 bases and the J gene lost 0 bases, with 7 bases spanning the gap. This CDR3 has 14 amino acids. Germline V CDR1 and CDR2: SEHNR, FQNEAQ (reference sequence). In DNA form, the CDR3 reads TGTGCCAGCAGCTGGGCCACCTCTGGAAACACCATATATTTT. This gives the protein CASSWATSGNTIYF.

The chain recombines TRBV19 with TRBJ2-3; D call uncertain. Germline V gives CDR1 LNHDA, CDR2 SQIVND (reference sequence). Trimming removed 4 bases at V and 9 bases at J, with 14 bases between. This CDR3 spans 13 amino acids. The CDR3 DNA is TGTGCCAGTAGTACTCAACTGGAGAGAACGCAGTATTTT. Its translation: CASSTQLERTQYF.

There are a few counts of this clone. V is TRBV19 and J is TRBJ2-6; TRBD1 matches at 7 bases. After removal of 5 bases from V and 1 base from J, the junction contained 8 bases not matched to a gene. The CDR3 covers 17 residues. Germline CDR1 and CDR2: LNHDA and SQIVND (reference sequence). CDR3 region: CASSFTQQGSGANVLTF. The CDR3, as DNA: TGTGCCAGTAGTTTCACTCAACAGGGGTCTGGGGCCAACGTCCTGACTTTC.

The V call is TRBV19, the J call TRBJ1-4; the D gene is possibly TRBD1 (5 bases). Germline V gives CDR1 LNHDA, CDR2 SQIVND (reference sequence). V was shortened by 2 bases and J by 10 bases, with 14 bases between the two germline ends. The CDR3 is 14 amino acids. In DNA form, the CDR3 reads TGTGCCAGTAGTATACAGGTTCAGGGCGGAAAACTGTTTTTT. Its protein product is CASSIQVQGGKLFF.

This chain joins TRBV9 and TRBJ1-3; 11 bases are a match to TRBD1. CDR1 SGDLS and CDR2 YYNGEE come from the germline V gene. The CDR3 has 17 residues. V dropped 4 bases and J dropped 0; count of bases not matched to a gene: 6. This CDR3 reads CASSLGTGGNSGNTIYF. The CDR3 DNA reads TGTGCCAGCAGCCTGGGGACAGGGGGGAACTCTGGAAACACCATATATTTT.

CDR3 bases: TGTGCCAGCAGCTTAGCGAACCATAATAATTCACCCCTCCACTTT. Translating gives CASSLANHNNSPLHF. The rearrangement uses TRBV7-9 and TRBJ1-6, with D hard to call. The V and J ends lost 0 bases and 5 bases respectively, with 8 bases between them. The germline V gene has CDR1 SEHNR and CDR2 FQNEAQ (reference sequence). The CDR3 length is 15 residues.

The rearrangement links TRBV5-4 to TRBJ1-6, with 7 bases lining up with TRBD1. V was pared by 5 bases and J by 1 base, with 3 bases of the junction left unmatched. The CDR3 runs 15 residues. Germline lookup yields CDR1 SGHNT and CDR2 YYREEE (reference sequence). As DNA, the CDR3 is TGTGCCAGCAGTTTACAGGGGTCCTATAATTCACCCCTCCACTTT. Protein: CASSLQGSYNSPLHF.

The CDR3 loop reads CSVEHRGQHGYTF. CDR3 in DNA: TGCAGCGTTGAACACAGGGGACAGCATGGCTACACCTTC. The chain is built from TRBV29-1 and TRBJ1-2; the match to TRBD1 covers 7 bases. Per the germline V gene, CDR1 is SQVTM and CDR2 is ANQGSEA. Trimming removed 2 bases from V and 6 bases from J; junction bases left unmatched: 6. The CDR3 consists of 13 residues.

V and J are TRBV4-1 and TRBJ1-4, with D unresolved. Germline-derived CDR1 and CDR2 are MGHRA and YSYEKL. V was shortened by 2 bases and J by 0 bases, with 7 bases between the two germline ends. CDR3 length: 15 amino acids. The CDR3 nucleotides are TGCGCCAGCAGCCAACTTCAAGCAACTAATGAAAAACTGTTTTTT. Its protein product is CASSQLQATNEKLFF.

J is TRBJ2-7 and V is TRBV2; D is undetermined. CDR3 length equals 11 residues. The V and J ends lost 4 bases and 5 bases respectively, with 6 bases between them. Per germline, CDR1 SNHLY and CDR2 FYNNEI. CDR3 sequence reads: CASSVWDEQYF. The CDR3 nucleotides are TGTGCCAGCAGTGTATGGGACGAGCAGTACTTC. The full variable domain, in which reference TRBV2 and TRBJ2-7 provide the parts outside the CDR3, is EPEVTQTPSHQVTQMGQEVILRCVPISNHLYFYWYRQILGQKVEFLVSFYNNEISEKSEIFDDQFSVERPDGSNFTLKIRSTKLEDSAMYFCASSVWDEQYFGPGTRLTVT.

There are a few counts of this clone. The J gene is TRBJ2-2, the V gene TRBV7-3; D is unresolved. The CDR3 covers 14 residues. The V gene's germline CDR1 is SGHTA and CDR2 FQGTGA. Trimming shortened V by 5 bases and J by 8 bases, and 15 bases separated the two germline ends. CDR3 DNA: TGTGCCAGCAGCGTCCGGGCCCAAAGGGGGGAGCTGTTTTTT. It translates to CASSVRAQRGELFF.

V gene TRBV3-1 (or the pseudogene TRBV3-2) combines with J gene TRBJ1-4; D perhaps matches TRBD1 (6 bases). Per the germline V gene, CDR1 is LGHDT and CDR2 is YNNKEL (reference sequence). Trimming removed 6 bases from V and 3 bases from J, with 11 bases in between. There are 14 residues in the CDR3. The DNA of the CDR3 is TGTGCCAGCAGAGACAGGTGGGCTAATGAAAAACTGTTTTTT. Residues: CASRDRWANEKLFF.

This clone is deemed medium-sized. This same CDR3 is encoded by further DNA sequences in the sample. The CDR3 spells CASSIGLGGSYEQYF. The CDR3 region has the DNA TGTGCCAGTAGTATTGGGCTAGGTGGGTCCTACGAGCAGTACTTC. The V gene is TRBV19, the J gene TRBJ2-7; D gene unclear. From germline, CDR1 is LNHDA and CDR2 SQIVND (reference sequence). Trimming shortened V by 3 bases and J by 1 base, and 13 bases separated the two germline ends. The CDR3 extends over 15 amino acids.

This clone was counted a single time. CDR3 coding DNA: TGCGCCAGCAGCTTTAGAATTGGGCAGGGTGCTGAAGCTTTCTTT. This translates into CASSFRIGQGAEAFF. The chain carries TRBV5-1 and TRBJ1-1; a weak D match, TRBD1 (5 bases). The germline V and J ends were trimmed by 2 bases and 6 bases, with 17 bases remaining between them. CDR3 length: 15 amino acids. Germline V lookup: CDR1 SGHRS, CDR2 YFSETQ. Full variable domain (outside the CDR3, taken from reference TRBV5-1 and TRBJ1-1): KAGVTQTPRYLIKTRGQQVTLSCSPISGHRSVSWYQQTPGQGLQFLFEYFSETQRNKGNFPGRFSGRQFSNSRSEMNVSTLELGDSALYLCASSFRIGQGAEAFFGQGTRLTVV.

The chain combines TRBV3-1 (or the pseudogene TRBV3-2) with TRBJ1-4, with TRBD1 matching over 7 bases. Looked up from germline, CDR1 is LGHDT and CDR2 is YNNKEL (reference sequence). CDR3 length: 15 amino acids. Unmatched junction bases numbered 8, after V lost 3 bases and J lost 7 bases. DNA of the CDR3: TGTGCCAGCAGCCACCCGGGGACAGAAGGTGAAAAACTGTTTTTT. Translating it yields CASSHPGTEGEKLFF.

CDR3 in DNA: TGTGCCAGTAGTCAATACTCGGTCGGGTCTTATAATTCACCCCTCCACTTT. Amino acid sequence: CASSQYSVGSYNSPLHF. V usage is TRBV19 and J usage is TRBJ1-6; no clear D. Germline V gene data show CDR1 as LNHDA and CDR2 as SQIVND (reference sequence). The V and J ends lost 5 bases and 4 bases respectively, with 18 bases between them. The CDR3 is 17 amino acids.

This clone was detected only a few times. The chain combines TRBV7-2 with TRBJ2-7; 10 positions agree with TRBD1. Per germline, CDR1 SGHTA and CDR2 FQGNSA. This CDR3 has 14 residues. J lost 4 bases, V lost 4 bases, and 4 bases had no gene match. The CDR3 protein is CASSSGTGVYEQYF. DNA of the CDR3: TGTGCCAGCAGCTCGGGGACAGGGGTGTACGAGCAGTACTTC.

The chain joins TRBV28 to TRBJ1-5, with D perhaps TRBD1 (6 bases). Looked up from germline, CDR1 is MDHEN and CDR2 is SYDVKM. Trimming took off 5 bases at V and 2 bases at J, with 16 bases between the two ends. The CDR3 runs to 16 residues. CDR3 DNA: TGTGCCAGCAGTCTCGCCCGGGACACACGCAATCAGCCCCAGCATTTT. It specifies CASSLARDTRNQPQHF.

The CDR3 loop reads CATSPRGDTEAFF. The CDR3, as DNA: TGTGCCACCAGCCCTCGAGGGGACACTGAAGCTTTCTTT. The V call is TRBV24-1, the J call TRBJ1-1; D is possibly TRBD1 (5 bases). This CDR3 has 13 residues. The V gene lost 7 bases and the J gene lost 3 bases, with 11 bases spanning the gap. Germline V lookup: CDR1 KGHDR, CDR2 SFDVKD.

This rearrangement joins TRBV19 to TRBJ1-1; unclear D gene. The CDR3 has 14 residues. V lost 3 bases, J lost 1 base, and 9 bases lay in between. Germline-derived CDR1 and CDR2 are LNHDA and SQIVND (reference sequence). The CDR3 is CASSIVGTNTEAFF. In nucleotides, the CDR3 is TGTGCCAGTAGTATTGTGGGCACGAACACTGAAGCTTTCTTT.

CDR3 in amino acids: CASSPDKNYGYTF. The DNA of the CDR3 is TGTGCCAGCAGCCCGGACAAAAACTATGGCTACACCTTC. The chain carries TRBV5-4 and TRBJ1-2, with a tentative D call TRBD1 (5 bases). The germline CDR1 and CDR2 sequences are SGHNT and YYREEE (reference sequence). The CDR3 totals 13 residues. V was cut by 4 bases and J by 2 bases, with 9 bases left in between.

Here the CDR3 reads CASSFQGLANEKLFF. CDR3 DNA sequence: TGCGCCAGCAGCTTTCAGGGGCTGGCTAATGAAAAACTGTTTTTT. J is TRBJ1-4 and V is TRBV5-1; D may be TRBD1 (6 bases). Germline lookup yields CDR1 SGHRS and CDR2 YFSETQ. Between the trimmed V and J ends, which lost 2 bases and 3 bases, there was a span of 11 bases. The CDR3 has 15 residues.

The chain couples TRBV3-1 (or the pseudogene TRBV3-2) to TRBJ2-1, with D tentatively TRBD2 (6 bases). This CDR3 contains 16 residues. V was pared by 3 bases and J by 5 bases, with 17 bases between. CDR1 and CDR2 from the germline V gene are LGHDT and YNNKEL (reference sequence). The CDR3 DNA reads TGTGCCAGCAGCCAGGGTAGTGCGGGACGTCACAATGAGCAGTTCTTC. This translates into CASSQGSAGRHNEQFF.

The V and J genes are TRBV5-6 and TRBJ1-4; D gene uncertain. Germline V gene data show CDR1 as SGHDT and CDR2 as YYEEEE. The CDR3 is 16 residues long. Trimming shortened V by 4 bases and J by 0 bases, and 13 bases separated the two germline ends. CDR3 protein: CASSEGKVATNEKLFF. CDR3 in DNA: TGTGCCAGCAGCGAAGGAAAGGTTGCAACTAATGAAAAACTGTTTTTT.

The V and J genes are TRBV4-3 and TRBJ2-2, with D unclear. V gave up 4 bases and J gave up 11 bases, with 8 bases separating them. This CDR3 is built from 11 residues. CDR1 LGHNA and CDR2 YSLEER come from the germline V gene. CDR3 nucleotides: TGCGCCAGCAGCCCCGGCGGTGAGCTGTTTTTT. Its translation: CASSPGGELFF.